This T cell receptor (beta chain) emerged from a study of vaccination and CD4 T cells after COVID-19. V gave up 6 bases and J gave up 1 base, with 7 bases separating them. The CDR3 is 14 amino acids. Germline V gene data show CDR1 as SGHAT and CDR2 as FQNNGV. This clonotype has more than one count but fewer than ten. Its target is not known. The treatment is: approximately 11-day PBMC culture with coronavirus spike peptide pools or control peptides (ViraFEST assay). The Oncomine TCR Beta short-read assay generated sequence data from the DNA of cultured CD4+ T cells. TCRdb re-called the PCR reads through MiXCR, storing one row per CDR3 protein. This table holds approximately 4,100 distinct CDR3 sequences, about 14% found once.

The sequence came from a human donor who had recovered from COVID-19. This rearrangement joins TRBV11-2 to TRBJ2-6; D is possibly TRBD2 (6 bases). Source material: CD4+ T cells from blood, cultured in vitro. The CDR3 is CASSGRSGANVLTF. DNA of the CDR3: TGTGCCAGCAGTGGGAGGTCTGGGGCCAACGTCCTGACTTTC.